The T cell receptor beta chain described here comes from a study of beta chain features in type 1 diabetes. Overall study results and limits: Researchers reported that naive, central memory and Treg TCRB repertoires appeared more similar in patients than in healthy donors. Researchers report that Type 1 diabetes patients had moderately but significantly shorter TCRB CDR3s across all four CD4+ subsets.

Reverse transcribing all isolated RNA meant expressed TCRB transcripts were sequenced. Sequencing used immunoSEQ multiplex PCR; TCRdb keeps in-frame clones, though not all of them. The sample shows 310,000 or so clones, about a tenth of them seen only once. This CDR3 contains 14 residues. The V end lost 3 bases, the J end lost 4 bases, and 13 bases lay between the germline ends. Germline loops: CDR1 SGDLS, CDR2 YYNGEE. This clone was picked up a small number of times. Its antigen is undetermined. Averaging roughly 120 mL, one heparinised blood draw was given by each donor. CD4+ naive, central memory, regulatory and stem cell-like memory subsets were isolated by sorting on CD45RO/CCR7/CD25/CD127/CD95/CD27. All of the sorted populations showed purity greater than 95%.

The V gene is TRBV9, the J gene TRBJ1-2, with D unresolved. The receptor was derived from a man younger than 40 with type 1 diabetes. Material for sequencing was central memory CD4+ T cells from blood. The CDR3 sequence: CASSAQDWGYGYTF. The CDR3 DNA is TGTGCCAGCAGCGCCCAGGATTGGGGCTATGGCTACACCTTC.